This TCR beta chain was identified during a study of graft-versus-host responses after intestinal transplantation. At the level of the study: Recipients were given multivisceral, liver-intestinal, or isolated intestinal transplants. Study-wide results and limits: Some GvH clones appeared in ileal mucosa or blood before recipient bone marrow.

As regards this clone: Antigen specificity is unknown.

CDR3 length: 13 residues. The germline V gene encodes CDR1 SGHVS and CDR2 FNYEAQ. Trimming took off 0 bases at V and 5 bases at J, with 8 bases between the two ends. This table comes from immunoSEQ multiplex PCR, and its TCRdb copy is limited to in-frame clones, with some not included. The data show about 39,000 clones, just under 90% seen once. The V call is TRBV7-6, the J call TRBJ2-7; D is ambiguous. This TCR came from a human patient who received an intestinal transplant, so some T cells may come from the graft donor. The sequencing here drew on PBMCs, taken 260 to 270 days after transplant. This chain's CDR3 is CASSLARKHEQYF. The CDR3 region has the DNA TGTGCCAGCAGCTTAGCCCGGAAGCACGAGCAGTACTTC.